One sample yielded the 27 T cell receptor beta chains listed below, sequenced in a study of blood T cell repertoires in COVID-19 (dated by TCRdb to the early 2020s). Libraries came from the immunoSEQ multiplex PCR assay. TCRdb obtained this table from immuneACCESS and retained in-frame rearrangements with V and J assigned. These tables miss some clones; where compared with another copy, unresolved V genes account for less than half of the shortfall, and the remainder is unexplained. This sample has some 170,000 clones in its table, and approximately 80% of those were observed once. Roughly 9.2% of the sample comes from the top ten. The sequenced sample consisted of peripheral blood. The receptors were gathered from a woman over 75 with active or convalescent COVID-19.

The chain combines TRBV19 with TRBJ2-7; D uncertain. Trimming left V 5 bases short and J 6 bases short, with 11 bases between. The CDR3 sequence is 12 residues long. Germline V gene sequence: CDR1 LNHDA, CDR2 SQIVND (reference sequence). CDR3 loop: CASSRTGGEQYF. The DNA for the CDR3 is TGTGCCAGTAGTCGAACTGGCGGCGAGCAGTACTTC.

The rearrangement links TRBV29-1 to TRBJ1-2; 8 bases agree with TRBD1. V gave up 7 bases and J gave up 2 bases; unmatched junction bases: 9. The CDR3 sequence is 14 residues long. The germline gives CDR1 SQVTM, CDR2 ANQGSEA. As DNA, the CDR3 is TGCAGCGCCGGAGGACAGGGATCCAACTATGGCTACACCTTC. It encodes CSAGGQGSNYGYTF.

V usage is TRBV11-3 and J usage is TRBJ2-5; 10 bases align to TRBD2. V was clipped by 5 bases and J by 3 bases; unmatched bases: 6. Germline lookup yields CDR1 SGHNT and CDR2 YENEEA. The CDR3 is 15 amino acids. CDR3 protein: CASSILAGGKETQYF. Here the CDR3 DNA reads TGTGCCAGCAGCATATTAGCGGGGGGAAAAGAGACCCAGTACTTC.

V gene TRBV6-5 combines with J gene TRBJ1-1, with 8 bases matching TRBD1. The V gene end was trimmed by 1 base and the J gene end by 7 bases; junction bases not matched to a gene: 5. The length of the CDR3 is 14 residues. Germline lookup yields CDR1 MNHEY and CDR2 SVGAGI. The CDR3 region is CASSYLDRAGEAFF. The CDR3 DNA follows: TGTGCCAGCAGTTACTTGGACAGGGCGGGTGAAGCTTTCTTT.

The gene calls are TRBV19 and TRBJ1-5; D remains ambiguous. Germline CDR1 and CDR2: LNHDA and SQIVND (reference sequence). The CDR3 extends over 15 amino acids. V lost 4 bases to trimming and J lost 1 base, with 11 bases between them. CDR3 DNA: TGTGCCAGTAGTAACTCCGGGTCAAGCAATCAGCCCCAGCATTTT. This sequence encodes CASSNSGSSNQPQHF.

The chain has TRBV7-2 and TRBJ1-6, with a tentative D call TRBD1 (6 bases). Per the germline V gene, CDR1 is SGHTA and CDR2 is FQGNSA. The V end was cut by 1 base, the J end by 9 bases, with 16 bases between. There are 16 residues in the CDR3. The CDR3 region is CASSLGQGPLISPLHF. CDR3 sequence (DNA): TGTGCCAGCAGCTTAGGGCAGGGGCCCTTGATTTCACCCCTCCACTTT.

The chain combines TRBV7-6 with TRBJ2-3; 9 bases map to TRBD2. Per the germline V gene, CDR1 is SGHVS and CDR2 is FNYEAQ. This CDR3 has 15 amino acids. Trimming took 4 bases from V and 0 from J; bases not matched to a gene: 2. The CDR3 DNA follows: TGTGCCAGCAGCTGGAGCGGGGGGAGCACAGATACGCAGTATTTT. Translating gives CASSWSGGSTDTQYF.

The V call is TRBV29-1, the J call TRBJ2-7; D unresolved. CDR1 is SQVTM, CDR2 ANQGSEA, per germline. V gave up 1 base and J gave up 2 bases, with 12 bases separating them. The CDR3 has 14 amino acids. CDR3 nucleotides: TGCAGCGTTGAAGTGGGCCCCAGACCCTACGAGCAGTACTTC. Translation gives CSVEVGPRPYEQYF.

This sequence joins TRBV7-2 and TRBJ1-4; D unresolved. Germline values: CDR1 SGHTA, CDR2 FQGNSA. V lost 1 base, J lost 8 bases, and 11 bases lay in between. The CDR3 runs to 14 residues. The CDR3 is CASSLVRFREKLFF. As DNA, the CDR3 is TGTGCCAGCAGCTTAGTGAGGTTCCGGGAAAAACTGTTTTTT.

This chain connects TRBV2 to TRBJ1-6; tentative D call: TRBD1 (6 bases). The V gene's germline CDR1 is SNHLY and CDR2 FYNNEI. The CDR3 is 15 amino acids. Between the trimmed V and J ends, which lost 7 bases and 5 bases, there was a span of 15 bases. The CDR3 sequence is CASNTQGQNNSPLHF. The CDR3 DNA follows: TGTGCCAGCAACACTCAGGGACAAAATAATTCACCCCTCCACTTT.

The chain is built from TRBV19 and TRBJ1-2, with D unclear. The CDR3 has 14 amino acids. Looked up from germline, CDR1 is LNHDA and CDR2 is SQIVND (reference sequence). V was cut by 3 bases and J by 0 bases, with 8 bases left in between. CDR3 region: CASSMEGTNYGYTF. DNA for the CDR3: TGTGCCAGTAGTATGGAGGGAACTAACTATGGCTACACCTTC.

This clone was seen only a few times. The V and J genes are TRBV5-1 and TRBJ1-1, with 10 bases lining up with TRBD1. Trimming took 2 bases from V and 5 from J; bases not matched to a gene: 6. The CDR3 is made up of 15 amino acids. Germline-derived CDR1 and CDR2 are SGHRS and YFSETQ. CDR3 sequence: CASSLTGTGVTEAFF. CDR3 in DNA: TGCGCCAGCAGCTTAACCGGGACAGGGGTGACTGAAGCTTTCTTT.

This clone has a handful of counts. Other DNA sequences in the sample encode the same CDR3. The chain joins TRBV12-5 to TRBJ1-4, with 8 bases identical to TRBD1. The CDR3 is 15 amino acids. Trimming removed 3 bases from V and 8 bases from J; junction bases left unmatched: 8. Germline lookup yields CDR1 LGHNT and CDR2 FRNRAP. In DNA, the CDR3 is TGTGCTAGTGGTTTCGCGGACAGGGTGGGAGAAAAACTGTTTTTT. Translation: CASGFADRVGEKLFF.

J is TRBJ2-2 and V is TRBV5-1; 7 bases align to TRBD2. Unmatched junction bases numbered 2, after V lost 2 bases and J lost 1 base. Germline V lookup: CDR1 SGHRS, CDR2 YFSETQ. The CDR3 length is 15 residues. The CDR3: CASSLGRGNTGELFF. The CDR3 region has the DNA TGCGCCAGCAGCTTAGGGAGGGGGAACACCGGGGAGCTGTTTTTT.

The V call is TRBV5-4, the J call TRBJ2-7, with D uncertain. There are 12 residues in the CDR3. Germline assignment: CDR1 SGHNT and CDR2 YYREEE (reference sequence). V gave up 0 bases and J gave up 9 bases, with 10 bases separating them. This chain's CDR3 is CASSLDGTRQYF. CDR3 DNA: TGTGCCAGCAGCTTGGACGGTACGAGGCAGTACTTC.

This clone was counted only a few times. The chain links TRBV29-1 to TRBJ1-1; 7 bases map to TRBD1. CDR1 SQVTM and CDR2 ANQGSEA come from the germline V gene. This CDR3 has 13 amino acids. CDR3: CRYSRGVDAEAFF. The DNA for the CDR3 is TGCAGATACTCCAGGGGGGTCGACGCTGAAGCTTTCTTT.

The V gene is TRBV7-2, the J gene TRBJ1-6; D gene uncertain. The germline CDR1 and CDR2 sequences are SGHTA and FQGNSA. CDR3 length equals 15 residues. Trimming took off 1 base at V and 4 bases at J, with 8 bases between the two ends. Written as DNA, the CDR3 is TGTGCCAGCAGCTTAGGCGGGGAATATAATTCACCCCTCCACTTT. Translation gives CASSLGGEYNSPLHF.

This chain uses TRBV3-1 (or the pseudogene TRBV3-2) with TRBJ2-7; D ambiguous. Germline CDR1 is LGHDT and CDR2 is YNNKEL (reference sequence). V was shortened by 1 base and J by 6 bases, with 10 bases between the two germline ends. CDR3 size: 13 residues. As DNA, the CDR3 is TGTGCCAGCAGCCAAGGCGAGCACCGCGAGCAGTACTTC. Translated, it gives CASSQGEHREQYF.

CDR3 loop: CASSNPSEAALTPGANVLTF. The CDR3 nucleotides read TGTGCCAGCAGCAATCCGAGTGAGGCAGCGTTAACCCCTGGGGCCAACGTCCTGACTTTC. The genes are TRBV21-1 and TRBJ2-6; the D call of TRBD2 is as the table states it, not checked on the DNA. TRBV21-1 counts as a pseudogene. The CDR3 sequence is 20 residues long.

V usage is TRBV7-8 and J usage is TRBJ1-4; D unclear. V was clipped by 5 bases and J by 8 bases, with 12 bases between them. Germline CDR1 reads SGHVS; CDR2 reads FQNEAQ. The CDR3 totals 13 residues. DNA of the CDR3: TGTGCCAGCAGCATTCTCAAGCTAGAAAAACTGTTTTTT. It codes for CASSILKLEKLFF.

This chain joins TRBV21-1 and TRBJ1-2. TRBV21-1 is a pseudogene segment. The CDR3 contains 17 residues. In DNA form, the CDR3 reads TGTGCCAGCAGCAAAAAGAGATGGGTTGTAGCATTCTATGGCTACACCTTC. Amino acids: CASSKKRWVVAFYGYTF.

CDR3 protein: CASSLANTGGEKLFF. CDR3 DNA: TGTGCCAGCAGCTTGGCCAACACAGGGGGAGAAAAACTGTTTTTT. The V gene is TRBV5-8, the J gene TRBJ1-4; 8 bases fit TRBD1. The CDR3 is 15 residues long. V gave up 0 bases and J gave up 8 bases; unmatched junction bases: 6. Germline V gene sequence: CDR1 SGHTS, CDR2 YDEGEE.

The chain couples TRBV11-3 to TRBJ1-6; tentative D call: TRBD1 (5 bases). The germline V gene encodes CDR1 SGHNT and CDR2 YENEEA. The V end lost 5 bases, the J end lost 6 bases, and 11 bases lay between the germline ends. This CDR3 region has 14 residues. CDR3 sequence (DNA): TGTGCCAGCAGCAACGACAGATCTAATTCACCCCTCCACTTT. Its protein product is CASSNDRSNSPLHF.

About this clone itself: Distinct nucleotide sequences in the sample also encode this CDR3. The V call is TRBV5-1, the J call TRBJ2-3; 9 nucleotides agree with TRBD1. The CDR3 runs 15 residues. Looked up from germline, CDR1 is SGHRS and CDR2 is YFSETQ. V trimming: 2 bases; J trimming: 5 bases; junction bases outside the gene matches: 6. The CDR3 is CASSLGDRERDTQYF. The CDR3 DNA is TGCGCCAGCAGCTTAGGGGACAGGGAAAGAGATACGCAGTATTTT.

This clone was seen a single time. The genes are TRBV6-2 or TRBV6-3 and TRBJ1-1; no definite D call. This CDR3 spans 12 amino acids. CDR1 and CDR2 (germline): MNHEY, SVGEGT. Between the trimmed V and J ends, which lost 2 bases and 4 bases, there was a span of 5 bases. The CDR3 coding sequence is TGTGCCAGCAGTTACCTAACCACTGAAGCTTTCTTT. It encodes CASSYLTTEAFF.

The V gene is TRBV7-2, the J gene TRBJ1-1; TRBD1 aligns across 11 bases. V trimming: 1 base; J trimming: 0 bases; junction bases outside the gene matches: 7. This CDR3 has 18 amino acids. Germline loops: CDR1 SGHTA, CDR2 FQGNSA. CDR3 sequence (DNA): TGTGCCAGCAGCTTAGTCGGACAGGGGGCAGGGATGAACACTGAAGCTTTCTTT. It codes for CASSLVGQGAGMNTEAFF.

The rearrangement joins TRBV11-2 to TRBJ1-2, with 7 bases identical to TRBD1. With 0 bases clipped from V and 7 bases from J, the junction kept 2 bases outside the gene matches. Germline lookup yields CDR1 SGHAT and CDR2 FQNNGV. The CDR3 is made up of 13 amino acids. The CDR3 DNA sequence: TGTGCCAGCAGCTTAGACAGGGGGGCTGGCTACACCTTC. Translating gives CASSLDRGAGYTF.